A single sample is the source of the 28 T cell receptor beta chains below, sequenced in a study of cytomegalovirus exposure and HLA in healthy donors. Both 60 Vbeta primers and 13 Jbeta primers went into the PCR. Clones were sequenced by immunoSEQ multiplex PCR, and TCRdb holds only the in-frame ones, with some missing. The sample contains 70,000 to 85,000 clones, roughly 70% of which appear only once. Source material: PBMCs. The receptors were gathered from a man aged 35 to 55 in good health and CMV-seropositive.

This rearrangement joins TRBV5-4 to TRBJ2-1; D gene uncertain. The CDR3 length is 12 residues. CDR1 is SGHNT, CDR2 YYREEE, per germline (reference sequence). V was clipped by 3 bases and J by 2 bases, with 3 bases between them. The chain's CDR3 is CASSSTYNEQFF. CDR3 nucleotides: TGTGCCAGCAGCTCTACCTACAATGAGCAGTTCTTC. The entire variable domain, with the rest obtained from reference TRBV5-4 and TRBJ2-1, is as follows: ETGVTQSPTHLIKTRGQQVTLRCSSQSGHNTVSWYQQALGQGPQFIFQYYREEENGRGNFPPRFSGLQFPNYSSELNVNALELDDSALYLCASSSTYNEQFFGPGTRLTVL.

The rearrangement joins TRBV6-1 to TRBJ2-7, with 7 positions matching TRBD1. This CDR3 spans 12 amino acids. V shed 6 bases and J 3 bases; nucleotides not matched to a gene: 2. Germline V gene lookup returns CDR1 MNHNS and CDR2 SASEGT. CDR3 DNA: TGTGCCAGCAGGGGACAGCTCTACGAGCAGTACTTC. It yields the protein CASRGQLYEQYF.

The chain has TRBV5-1 and TRBJ2-1; 8 nucleotides line up with TRBD2. Germline V CDR1 and CDR2: SGHRS, YFSETQ. The CDR3 is made up of 14 amino acids. V was pared by 0 bases and J by 8 bases, with 4 bases of the junction left unmatched. The CDR3: CASSLGTSSDEQFF. The CDR3 DNA is TGCGCCAGCAGCTTGGGGACTAGCAGTGATGAGCAGTTCTTC.

The genes are TRBV6-5 and TRBJ1-3; D is unclear. Germline-derived CDR1 and CDR2 are MNHEY and SVGAGI. V was clipped by 5 bases and J by 4 bases, with 12 bases between them. The CDR3 has 14 residues. As DNA, the CDR3 is TGTGCCAGCAGTAGGCAGAGGAACGGAAACACCATATATTTT. This gives the protein CASSRQRNGNTIYF.

This clone was counted between two and nine times. The chain carries TRBV2 and TRBJ2-5; 7 bases map to TRBD1. The better agreement between TRBJ2-7 and the DNA end casts doubt on the J call. Germline CDR1 is SNHLY and CDR2 is FYNNEI. The CDR3 contains 14 residues. CDR3 sequence: CASRPDRNSYEQYF. CDR3 DNA: TGTGCCAGCAGACCGGACAGGAACTCCTACGAGCAGTACTTC.

The chain has TRBV7-2 and TRBJ2-7, with 10 bases aligning to TRBD1. This CDR3 is built from 15 residues. Germline V gene sequence: CDR1 SGHTA, CDR2 FQGNSA. V lost 5 bases and J lost 5; bases outside the gene matches: 9. CDR3 protein: CASSKYGDRGNEQYF. CDR3 nucleotide sequence: TGTGCCAGCAGCAAATACGGGGACAGGGGCAACGAGCAGTACTTC.

This rearrangement joins TRBV15 to TRBJ1-5; 7 nucleotides agree with TRBD1. This CDR3 region has 15 residues. The V and J ends lost 0 bases and 4 bases, in that order; junction bases with no gene match: 3. Germline lookup yields CDR1 LNHNV and CDR2 YYDKDF (reference sequence). The CDR3: CATSRDWDSNQPQHF. In DNA form, the CDR3 reads TGTGCCACCAGCAGAGATTGGGACAGTAATCAGCCCCAGCATTTT.

The sample holds a few counts of this clone. The V gene is TRBV14, the J gene TRBJ2-3; D is uncertain. Trimming stripped 4 bases from V and 4 bases from J, with 9 bases between. Germline V gene data show CDR1 as SGHDN and CDR2 as FVKESK. The CDR3 is 13 residues long. The CDR3 region is CASSRGVPDTQYF. CDR3 nucleotides: TGTGCCAGCAGCCGAGGAGTGCCAGATACGCAGTATTTT.

The chain recombines TRBV6-5 with TRBJ1-5; a weak D match, TRBD1 (5 bases). Trimming left V 0 bases short and J 4 bases short, with 10 bases between. The length of the CDR3 is 15 residues. Per germline, CDR1 MNHEY and CDR2 SVGAGI. The CDR3, as DNA: TGTGCCAGCAGTTACTCGATAGGGGTAAATCAGCCCCAGCATTTT. Its translation is CASSYSIGVNQPQHF.

The V and J genes are TRBV28 and TRBJ2-1, with D uncertain. Trimming left V 9 bases short and J 5 bases short, with 17 bases between. CDR3 length: 14 amino acids. Germline V CDR1 and CDR2: MDHEN, SYDVKM. The CDR3 coding sequence is TGTGCCAGTGCCCCATACTCGTTCGACAATGAGCAGTTCTTC. It yields the protein CASAPYSFDNEQFF.

The V call is TRBV30, the J call TRBJ2-7, with D possibly TRBD1 on 6 matching bases. The germline V gene has CDR1 GTSNPN and CDR2 SVGIG (reference sequence). The CDR3 has 17 residues. V was shortened by 1 base and J by 1 base, with 20 bases between the two germline ends. The CDR3 nucleotides read TGTGCCTGGAGTGCCCTTCGGACAGCTACTCCTTCCTACGAGCAGTACTTC. This sequence encodes CAWSALRTATPSYEQYF.

The rearrangement uses TRBV2 and TRBJ1-5; no reliable D call. The ends were cut back, 3 bases at V and 2 bases at J, with 5 bases in the middle. This CDR3 has 13 amino acids. The V gene's germline CDR1 is SNHLY and CDR2 FYNNEI. The CDR3 reads CASSEEGNQPQHF. The CDR3 region has the DNA TGTGCCAGCAGTGAGGAGGGCAATCAGCCCCAGCATTTT.

The rearrangement joins TRBV28 to TRBJ2-2, with a weak D call TRBD1 (5 bases). CDR1 and CDR2 (germline): MDHEN, SYDVKM. The CDR3 is made up of 13 amino acids. The V and J ends lost 3 bases and 3 bases respectively, with 5 bases between them. CDR3 region: CASSFRDTGELFF. The CDR3 region has the DNA TGTGCCAGCAGTTTCAGGGACACCGGGGAGCTGTTTTTT. Full variable domain (rest looked up from reference TRBV28 and TRBJ2-2): DVKVTQSSRYLVKRTGEKVFLECVQDMDHENMFWYRQDPGLGLRLIYFSYDVKMKEKGDIPEGYSVSREKKERFSLILESASTNQTSMYLCASSFRDTGELFFGEGSRLTVL.

This chain joins TRBV7-9 and TRBJ2-5; 10 nucleotides line up with TRBD2. The V segment lost 2 bases and the J segment 1 base; nucleotides outside the gene matches: 7. Per germline, CDR1 SEHNR and CDR2 FQNEAQ (reference sequence). This CDR3 contains 17 residues. The CDR3 is CASSLRRSSGSQETQYF. DNA for the CDR3: TGTGCCAGCAGCTTAAGGAGGTCTAGCGGGAGCCAAGAGACCCAGTACTTC. Variable domain in full (rest from reference TRBV7-9 and TRBJ2-5): DTGVSQNPRHKITKRGQNVTFRCDPISEHNRLYWYRQTLGQGPEFLTYFQNEAQLEKSRLLSDRFSAERPKGSFSTLEIQRTEQGDSAMYLCASSLRRSSGSQETQYFGPGTRLLVL.

The table lists this clone with a few counts. The rearrangement joins TRBV7-2 to TRBJ1-3; TRBD1 agrees at 7 bases. The CDR3 has 14 amino acids. V lost 4 bases to trimming and J lost 4 bases; unmatched junction nucleotides: 4. The germline gives CDR1 SGHTA, CDR2 FQGNSA. Here the CDR3 reads CASSSGTAGNTIYF. As DNA, the CDR3 is TGTGCCAGCAGCTCCGGGACAGCCGGAAACACCATATATTTT.

The chain joins TRBV15 to TRBJ2-3; D is possibly TRBD1 (5 bases). The CDR3 extends over 15 amino acids. With 0 bases removed from V and 6 bases from J, the gap between germline ends came to 13 bases. The V gene's germline CDR1 is LNHNV and CDR2 YYDKDF (reference sequence). CDR3 sequence reads: CATSREGRAADTQYF. DNA for the CDR3: TGTGCCACCAGCAGAGAGGGCAGGGCGGCGGATACGCAGTATTTT.

This clone was seen only a few times. This sequence joins TRBV7-9 and TRBJ1-2; D unresolved. Germline-derived CDR1 and CDR2 are SEHNR and FQNEAQ (reference sequence). Trimming removed 1 base from V and 8 bases from J, with 11 bases in between. The CDR3 consists of 13 residues. In DNA, the CDR3 is TGTGCCAGCAGCTTAGTGCTAGGGAGAGGCTACACCTTC. Amino acid sequence: CASSLVLGRGYTF.

The rearrangement joins TRBV28 to TRBJ2-2; D possibly corresponds to TRBD2 (5 bases). V was shortened by 7 bases and J by 6 bases, with 18 bases between the two germline ends. This CDR3 spans 15 amino acids. In germline, CDR1 is MDHEN, CDR2 SYDVKM. The CDR3, as DNA: TGTGCCAGCATTCCTGGGCTAGTCGGGGCCGGGGAGCTGTTTTTT. Amino acid sequence: CASIPGLVGAGELFF.

This clone has just a few counts. The chain couples TRBV2 to TRBJ2-1; 10 bases align to TRBD1. CDR1 is SNHLY, CDR2 FYNNEI, per germline. After removal of 6 bases from V and 7 bases from J, the junction contained 18 bases not matched to a gene. CDR3 length: 18 residues. The CDR3, as DNA: TGTGCCAGCAGCTGGGACAGGGGCCCAACCCGGGTATCGAATGAGCAGTTCTTC. Its translation is CASSWDRGPTRVSNEQFF.

The chain employs TRBV13 and TRBJ2-1; 8 bases agree with TRBD1. Per the germline V gene, CDR1 is PRHDT and CDR2 is FYEKMQ (reference sequence). The CDR3 is made up of 17 amino acids. The junction had 9 bases not matched to a gene; V was cut back by 0 bases and J by 5 bases. The CDR3 sequence: CASSLGGQRTGNNEQFF. The CDR3 nucleotides are TGTGCCAGCAGCTTAGGGGGACAACGGACAGGGAACAATGAGCAGTTCTTC.

The chain couples TRBV27 to TRBJ2-7; tentatively, D is TRBD1 (5 bases). Germline values: CDR1 MNHEY, CDR2 SMNVEV (reference sequence). Between the trimmed V and J ends, which lost 4 bases and 5 bases, there was a span of 15 bases. The CDR3 has 14 amino acids. For the CDR3, the DNA is TGTGCCAGCAGTTATAAGGGGCCCCCCCACGAGCAGTACTTC. Translated, it gives CASSYKGPPHEQYF.

This clone was detected only once. This chain's CDR3 is CASSLFRKVSEAFF. CDR3 DNA: TGTGCCAGCAGTTTATTCAGGAAGGTATCTGAAGCTTTCTTT. The rearrangement joins TRBV28 to TRBJ1-1, with D uncertain. This CDR3 region has 14 residues. Trimming stripped 1 base from V and 6 bases from J, with 12 bases between. Per the germline V gene, CDR1 is MDHEN and CDR2 is SYDVKM.

The chain joins TRBV30 to TRBJ2-1, with 10 bases lining up with TRBD2. The CDR3 runs 17 residues. The germline CDR1 and CDR2 sequences are GTSNPN and SVGIG (reference sequence). V gave up 2 bases and J gave up 1 base; unmatched junction bases: 8. Here the CDR3 reads CAWSSSGGFGSYNEQFF. CDR3 coding DNA: TGTGCCTGGAGTTCTAGCGGGGGTTTTGGGTCCTACAATGAGCAGTTCTTC.

This clone was counted a few times. The V and J genes are TRBV7-9 and TRBJ2-1, with 10 bases fitting TRBD2. Germline CDR1 reads SEHNR; CDR2 reads FQNEAQ (reference sequence). The J segment lost 7 bases and the V segment lost 5 bases, leaving 11 bases of the junction unmatched. The CDR3 totals 16 residues. The CDR3 nucleotides read TGTGCCAGCAGCCCCCTAGCGGGGGCAAACCTAAATGAGCAGTTCTTC. The encoded protein is CASSPLAGANLNEQFF.

The chain couples TRBV14 to TRBJ2-3; D is ambiguous. The CDR3 runs 11 residues. CDR1 is SGHDN, CDR2 FVKESK, per germline. Trimming removed 4 bases from V and 6 bases from J, with 5 bases in between. The CDR3 DNA sequence: TGTGCCAGCAGCCCCAGTGATACGCAGTATTTT. This encodes CASSPSDTQYF. Together with reference TRBV14 and TRBJ2-3, the CDR3 gives the full variable domain: EAGVTQFPSHSVIEKGQTVTLRCDPISGHDNLYWYRRVMGKEIKFLLHFVKESKQDESGMPNNRFLAERTGGTYSTLKVQPAELEDSGVYFCASSPSDTQYFGPGTRLTVL.

The rearrangement links TRBV5-8 to TRBJ2-7; D may be TRBD1 (5 bases). CDR3 length: 13 residues. The V gene lost 1 base and the J gene lost 5 bases, with 10 bases spanning the gap. Germline CDR1 and CDR2: SGHTS and YDEGEE. The chain's CDR3 is CASSLSGIHEQYF. CDR3 DNA: TGTGCCAGCAGCTTGTCAGGGATCCACGAGCAGTACTTC.

The rearrangement joins TRBV7-2 to TRBJ2-3; perhaps TRBD2 as D (6 bases). This CDR3 comprises 16 residues. Germline CDR1 reads SGHTA; CDR2 reads FQGNSA. V was trimmed by 0 bases and J by 1 base, leaving 11 bases between them. The CDR3, as DNA: TGTGCCAGCAGCTTAGCAGGGACGGGGGGCACAGATACGCAGTATTTT. Protein product: CASSLAGTGGTDTQYF.

This clone was seen repeatedly, ten times or more. This chain connects TRBV5-1 to TRBJ2-6; TRBD2 aligns across 11 bases. V dropped 0 bases and J dropped 2; count of bases not matched to a gene: 7. Germline V gene sequence: CDR1 SGHRS, CDR2 YFSETQ. There are 19 residues in the CDR3. CDR3 sequence (DNA): TGCGCCAGCAGCTTGGAACCTAGCGGGAGGCGGACTGGGGCCAACGTCCTGACTTTC. It encodes CASSLEPSGRRTGANVLTF.